Sequencing of this T cell receptor (beta chain) was carried out in a study of shared clonotypes between healthy human individuals (dated by TCRdb to 2020 to 2021). Concerning the study at large: A couple of women and three men aged 18 to 49 years were included in the cohort. Leukapheresis yielded between about 0.9 and 10 billion PBMCs per donor. For each donor, three plates each were used for CD4 naive and CD4 memory, two plates were used for CD8 naive, and one plate was used for CD8 memory. To increase sequencing depth and limit assay-specific biases, TCR repertoire library preparation and sequencing were carried out by different laboratories using diverse techniques. The study deeply sequenced blood TCR repertoires of five healthy adults to estimate repertoire size and the extent of clonotype sharing between individuals.

The donors were healthy, HIV-negative adults who had no recently reported acute infections or vaccinations. Only Caucasian adults living in Nashville, Tennessee, USA were represented among the donors. CD4+ T cells were enriched through magnetic negative selection, after which naive cells were positively selected on CD45RA and the remaining negative fraction served as the memory subset. Blood was obtained by leukapheresis, after which PBMCs were separated by Ficoll-Histopaque density gradient centrifugation and cryopreserved in liquid nitrogen vapor phase. Analytical flow cytometry was used to check the purity and quantity of each magnetically sorted T cell population. From each sorted fraction, genomic DNA was isolated and quantified by UV absorbance on a Nanodrop 2000c. On this clone itself: No antigen is known for it. No quality values exist for individual bases; no much larger clone is one base distant.

General findings and caveats noted by the study authors: The genetic and exposure-history diversity represented was limited by the small number of donors. Estimated clonotype richness was generally larger for naive than for memory subsets. Approximately 5% of naive CD4, approximately 3.7% of naive CD8, approximately 2% of memory CD4, and about 0.4% of memory CD8 clonotypes were shared across a few donors. Pairwise subsampling indicated that sequencing depth was expected to affect the degree of clonotype sharing among donors. Only blood was sampled, and tissue TCR repertoires likely differ from those in blood. Compared with non-shared clonotypes, clonotypes shared by all four sorted-subset donors had higher generation probabilities. Incomplete sequencing was indicated by rarefaction of sorted-subset datasets, despite the large sequencing depth.

TCR CDR3 regions were amplified from genomic DNA by multiplex PCR using the deep immunoSEQ assay. Extracted genomic DNA from each cell subset was spread evenly across all wells of several immunoSEQ 96-well plates, with each plate serving as a replicate. For sorted subsets, 200 to 250 ng of genomic DNA, equivalent to around 29,000 T cell genomes, went into each replicate PCR. Purified libraries were measured with a Qubit 3.0 fluorometer, size-checked on a Bioanalyzer 2100, and measured again with the KAPA Library Quantification kit. Each immunoSEQ 96-well plate was sequenced on its own single-read 150-cycle Illumina NextSeq 550 flow cell. The paper's data handling went like this. Because the immunoSEQ output held only junctional sequences and lacked quality scores, the filtering could not match the filtering applied to full-length reads. To assign V/J genes and CDR3, sequences were annotated using PyIR, a Python wrapper for IgBLAST v1.9, with IMGT germline references. Any read was removed if the V/J assignment was weak (E-value above 1e-6), the CDR3 was missing, or the read contained stop codons, out-of-frame junctions, or ambiguous translated residues. V3J clonotypes were defined by identical inferred V gene, J gene, and CDR3 amino acid sequence. Percentage overlap between repertoires was calculated by dividing the number of shared unique clonotypes by the size of the smaller repertoire. Repertoire richness was assessed with RTK rarefaction, the Chao1 estimator, and Recon v2.1 estimates of unobserved clonotypes. Generation probabilities for all TCRbeta clonotypes obtained by the gDNA method from a handful of donors were computed using OLGA. The immuneACCESS repertoire file appears here via TCRdb, limited to in-frame rearrangements. These files lack a portion of the clones; in checked studies, under half of the deficit traces to unresolved V genes, and the cause of the others is not known. For V, J and clone size, that table is used; D and trimming come from the DNA. Present in this sample are about 1.1 million clones, roughly 80% of which were seen just once. 0.89% of the sample is held by the ten biggest clonotypes.

V is reduced by 3 bases and J by 7 bases, leaving a spacing of 16 bases between them. The CDR3 starts with the cysteine, ends with the phenylalanine, and has 15 residues. This entry keeps only the CDR3 DNA: 45 bases, framed from base 1. Sequences SGDLS (CDR1) and YYNGEE (CDR2) are obtained from the germline V gene. Sequences were obtained from memory CD4+ T cells from PBMCs. Read against the paper, the sample's cell subset or site label means: CD45RA-negative fraction. This TCR was sampled from a man aged 18 to 29 in good health. Some clones in this sample may be carry-over from other donors' samples. Recombination linked TRBV9 to TRBJ1-4, with the D segment identity uncertain. The CDR3 sequence is CASSGGDGLGEKLFF. The nucleotide sequence is given as TGTGCCAGCAGCGGAGGTGATGGGCTGGGTGAAAAACTGTTTTTT.